These 8 T cell receptor beta chains originate from one sample sequenced in a study of blood T cell repertoires in COVID-19. Sequencing was performed with immunoSEQ multiplex PCR; in TCRdb, only in-frame clones are kept and a portion is missing. The sample yields 260,000 or so clones, about 91% seen once. Sequences were obtained from PBMCs or T cells enriched from blood (not recorded which). These receptors all stem from a woman aged 40-49 years with acute COVID-19.

The V and J genes are TRBV5-1 and TRBJ2-1; 13 bases are shared with TRBD2. CDR1 and CDR2 (germline): SGHRS, YFSETQ. V lost 2 bases to trimming and J lost 5 bases; unmatched junction nucleotides: 1. The CDR3 extends over 15 amino acids. CDR3 nucleotides: TGCGCCAGCAGCTTCGGGACTAGCGGGGACAATGAGCAGTTCTTC. This codes for CASSFGTSGDNEQFF. Full variable domain (outside the CDR3, taken from reference TRBV5-1 and TRBJ2-1): KAGVTQTPRYLIKTRGQQVTLSCSPISGHRSVSWYQQTPGQGLQFLFEYFSETQRNKGNFPGRFSGRQFSNSRSEMNVSTLELGDSALYLCASSFGTSGDNEQFFGPGTRLTVL.

V is TRBV5-4 and J is TRBJ2-7, with 9 bases that match TRBD1. The CDR3 has 15 residues. J gave up 2 bases and V 0 bases, and 3 bases lay outside the gene matches. CDR1 is SGHNT and CDR2 is YYREEE in the germline V gene (reference sequence). The CDR3 nucleotides are TGTGCCAGCAGCTTGGTTGGGACAGGGACCTACGAGCAGTACTTC. As protein: CASSLVGTGTYEQYF.

This clone was seen more than once but under ten times. The chain uses TRBV11-2 and TRBJ1-1; 7 nucleotides agree with TRBD1. This CDR3 has 17 amino acids. Per the germline V gene, CDR1 is SGHAT and CDR2 is FQNNGV. V lost 8 bases to trimming and J lost 1 base; unmatched junction nucleotides: 16. In DNA form, the CDR3 reads TGTGCCAGCCACCGGGACAGATGGCCGAAGTGGAACACTGAAGCTTTCTTT. It specifies CASHRDRWPKWNTEAFF.

The V gene is TRBV9, the J gene TRBJ2-1, with 12 nucleotides matching TRBD2. Germline loops: CDR1 SGDLS, CDR2 YYNGEE. Trimming removed 1 base from V and 7 bases from J; junction bases left unmatched: 6. This CDR3 comprises 16 residues. CDR3 region: CASSVWSSGRGNEQFF. For the CDR3, the DNA is TGTGCCAGCAGCGTATGGTCTAGCGGGAGGGGGAATGAGCAGTTCTTC.

The J gene is TRBJ1-3, the V gene TRBV4-1; 7 bases are a match to TRBD1. With 3 bases clipped from V and 2 bases from J, the junction kept 1 base outside the gene matches. CDR1 MGHRA and CDR2 YSYEKL come from the germline V gene. This CDR3 region has 14 residues. The CDR3 here is CASSQGQPGNTIYF. DNA for the CDR3: TGCGCCAGCAGCCAGGGACAGCCTGGAAACACCATATATTTT.

The J gene is TRBJ1-2, the V gene TRBV19; 7 nucleotides agree with TRBD1. With 1 base clipped from V and 4 bases from J, the junction kept 6 bases outside the gene matches. The CDR3 runs 15 residues. The germline V gene encodes CDR1 LNHDA and CDR2 SQIVND (reference sequence). CDR3 coding DNA: TGTGCCAGTAGTATAGCGAAGACAGGGACCTATGGCTACACCTTC. Translation gives CASSIAKTGTYGYTF.

This sequence joins TRBV19 and TRBJ2-5; D perhaps matches TRBD1 (5 bases). Between the trimmed V and J ends, which lost 3 bases and 1 base, there was a span of 12 bases. CDR3 length equals 15 residues. Germline V CDR1 and CDR2: LNHDA, SQIVND (reference sequence). Here the CDR3 reads CASSIRQTIQETQYF. Written as DNA, the CDR3 is TGTGCCAGTAGTATCCGACAGACAATCCAAGAGACCCAGTACTTC.

The CDR3 reads CASSKALVTSGTNEQYF. CDR3 nucleotides: TGTGCCAGCAGCAAAGCGCTTGTGACTAGCGGGACCAACGAGCAGTACTTC. This chain connects TRBV21-1 to TRBJ2-7; the D call of TRBD2 is as the table states it, not checked on the DNA. TRBV21-1 counts as a pseudogene. The CDR3 contains 17 residues.